These 8 T cell receptor beta chains originate from one sample sequenced in a study of cytomegalovirus exposure and HLA in healthy donors. The PCR used 60 Vbeta and 13 Jbeta primers. Clones were read by immunoSEQ multiplex PCR, and TCRdb kept only the in-frame ones, dropping some. Among 150,000 to 200,000 clones listed, approximately 78% were seen once. Source material: PBMCs. Source of these receptors: a woman aged 45-65 years in good health and CMV-seropositive.

The rearrangement links TRBV6-6 to TRBJ2-7; perhaps TRBD1 as D (5 bases). The germline V gene has CDR1 MNHNY and CDR2 SVGAGI (reference sequence). The V end lost 7 bases, the J end lost 5 bases, and 18 bases lay between the germline ends. The CDR3 length is 14 residues. The CDR3 nucleotides read TGTGCCAGCACGCCATGGACACGGCCGGACGAGCAGTACTTC. Its protein is CASTPWTRPDEQYF.

The V gene is TRBV10-1, the J gene TRBJ2-3; a possible D gene is TRBD2 (6 bases). Looked up from germline, CDR1 is WNHNN and CDR2 is SYGVQD (reference sequence). V lost 6 bases and J 1 base, leaving 11 bases between the germline ends. The CDR3 runs 14 residues. The DNA of the CDR3 is TGCGCCAGCAGCGTTTCGGGGGGCACAGATACGCAGTATTTT. As protein: CASSVSGGTDTQYF.

J is TRBJ2-2 and V is TRBV7-3; D might be TRBD1 (5 bases). Trimming pared 7 bases from V and 6 bases from J, leaving 15 bases between. CDR3 length: 14 residues. Germline loops: CDR1 SGHTA, CDR2 FQGTGA. This CDR3 is CASKFIPGSGELFF. The CDR3 DNA is TGTGCCAGCAAGTTCATCCCAGGGTCCGGGGAGCTGTTTTTT.

The chain combines TRBV12-5 with TRBJ2-1; TRBD1 is a possible D gene (6 bases). CDR1 and CDR2 from the germline V gene are LGHNT and FRNRAP. This CDR3 region has 18 residues. V shed 4 bases and J shed 3 bases, with 22 bases lying between them. The CDR3 loop reads CASGWTVGSRGHYNEQFF. The CDR3 DNA is TGTGCTAGTGGTTGGACGGTAGGCAGCCGGGGACACTACAATGAGCAGTTCTTC.

The V and J genes are TRBV11-2 and TRBJ1-4; D is unclear. Germline assignment: CDR1 SGHAT and CDR2 FQNNGV. The V end lost 5 bases, the J end lost 8 bases, and 9 bases lay between the germline ends. This CDR3 has 12 residues. Here the CDR3 DNA reads TGTGCCAGCAGCCCCCAGGCCGAAAAACTGTTTTTT. Protein: CASSPQAEKLFF.

The chain couples TRBV6-5 to TRBJ1-2; D is unresolved. The CDR3 consists of 11 residues. The V end lost 4 bases, the J end lost 4 bases, and 4 bases lay between the germline ends. Germline V gives CDR1 MNHEY, CDR2 SVGAGI. CDR3 loop: CASSSRYGYTF. The CDR3, as DNA: TGTGCCAGCAGTTCCCGCTATGGCTACACCTTC.

The CDR3 loop reads CASSLRQGNYGYTF. In DNA, the CDR3 is TGTGCCAGCTCACTTCGACAGGGGAACTATGGCTACACCTTC. The chain carries TRBV18 and TRBJ1-2; 8 positions agree with TRBD1. V was pared by 4 bases and J by 2 bases, with 3 bases of the junction left unmatched. Germline V gene sequence: CDR1 KGHSH, CDR2 LQKENI. This CDR3 spans 14 amino acids. The full variable domain, completed using reference TRBV18 and TRBJ1-2, is NAGVMQNPRHLVRRRGQEARLRCSPMKGHSHVYWYRQLPEEGLKFMVYLQKENIIDESGMPKERFSAEFPKEGPSILRIQQVVRGDSAAYFCASSLRQGNYGYTFGSGTRLTVV.

The rearrangement links TRBV27 to TRBJ1-5; 7 bases match TRBD1. The germline V gene encodes CDR1 MNHEY and CDR2 SMNVEV (reference sequence). This CDR3 has 15 residues. The V gene end was trimmed by 4 bases and the J gene end by 2 bases; junction bases not matched to a gene: 5. The CDR3 loop reads CASSSRGRGNQPQHF. CDR3 in DNA: TGTGCCAGCAGTTCGAGGGGGCGGGGCAATCAGCCCCAGCATTTT.